Presented here are 6 T cell receptor beta chains from one specimen sequenced in a study of T cells in Graves' hyperthyroidism and ophthalmopathy. There were TCR beta CDR3 regions amplified from RNA transcripts. First-round RT-PCR with HTBI primers amplified the TCR CDR3 region. One entry per CDR3 protein, called by TCRdb with MiXCR from the multiplex PCR reads. The sample carries over 500,000 distinct CDR3 sequences, more than 15% recorded once. The sequencing input was blood. Receptors were obtained from a woman in her late teens or twenties with Graves' ophthalmopathy.

The chain carries TRBV6-5 and TRBJ2-7, with unresolved D. CDR3 length: 14 residues. V lost 2 bases, J lost 7 bases, and 15 bases lay in between. Per the germline V gene, CDR1 is MNHEY and CDR2 is SVGAGI. DNA of the CDR3: TGTGCCAGCAGTTACGGAGACTCCCTGGAGGAGCAGTACTTC. Residues: CASSYGDSLEEQYF.

This chain joins TRBV7-9 and TRBJ2-7; 9 positions match TRBD1. Germline CDR1 reads SEHNR; CDR2 reads FQNEAQ (reference sequence). The CDR3 is 17 amino acids. V gave up 2 bases and J gave up 5 bases; unmatched junction bases: 13. The CDR3 DNA follows: TGTGCCAGCAGCTTAATCTTGCGGGACAGGGACAAACACGAGCAGTACTTC. Translating it yields CASSLILRDRDKHEQYF.

The V call is TRBV2, the J call TRBJ2-6; D is possibly TRBD1 or TRBD2 (5 bases each). Trimming stripped 7 bases from V and 3 bases from J, with 10 bases between. Germline loops: CDR1 SNHLY, CDR2 FYNNEI. The CDR3 runs 14 residues. CDR3 region: CASTPGSGANVLTF. Written as DNA, the CDR3 is TGTGCCAGCACCCCAGGGAGTGGGGCCAACGTCCTGACTTTC.

With regard to this clonotype: One junction end disagrees with the germline gene, perhaps due to a read error. The chain links TRBV18 to TRBJ2-2; possibly TRBD1 for D (5 bases). Germline assignment: CDR1 KGHSH and CDR2 LQKENI. The CDR3 spans 12 residues. CDR3 residues: CASPPRAGELFF. Written as DNA, the CDR3 is TGTGCCAGCCCACCCAGGGCTGGGGAGCTGTTTTTT.

The J gene is TRBJ1-4, the V gene TRBV5-6; no clear D. The CDR3 contains 14 residues. V lost 2 bases and J 6 bases, leaving 11 bases between the germline ends. CDR1 SGHDT and CDR2 YYEEEE come from the germline V gene. CDR3 in DNA: TGTGCCAGCAGCTTACGAGAGGCTTATGAAAAACTGTTTTTT. This sequence encodes CASSLREAYEKLFF.

A few counts support this clonotype. The rearrangement links TRBV19 to TRBJ1-2; TRBD1 agrees at 12 bases. V gave up 4 bases and J gave up 4 bases; unmatched junction bases: 7. The CDR3 has 16 amino acids. Germline V gene lookup returns CDR1 LNHDA and CDR2 SQIVND (reference sequence). The CDR3: CASSTSPGQGAYGYTF. As DNA, the CDR3 is TGTGCCAGTAGTACCTCGCCGGGACAGGGGGCCTATGGCTACACCTTC.